This T cell receptor (beta chain) was captured in a study of blood T cell repertoires in COVID-19. Study-level information: PBMCs, B-cell-depleted T cells, or T cells were the source of the cDNA or gDNA that made up the material.

The method was immunoSEQ multiplex PCR; TCRdb's version includes in-frame clones alone and lacks a portion of them. Here the sample spans over 90,000 clones, about 85% being singletons. Germline V gene sequence: CDR1 GTSNPN, CDR2 SVGIG (reference sequence). There are 13 residues in the CDR3. V was pared by 3 bases and J by 0 bases, with 5 bases between. This clone was recorded a few times. Patients of the Seattle cohort, enrolled during active infection, were followed longitudinally. This rearrangement joins TRBV30 to TRBJ1-4, with a weak D call TRBD1 (5 bases). The TCR sequence derives from a woman aged 45-59 years with COVID-19, enrolled during active disease. Sequencing was performed on peripheral blood. CDR3 sequence (DNA): TGTGCCTGGAGCAGGGCAACTAATGAAAAACTGTTTTTT. This codes for CAWSRATNEKLFF.